These 10 T cell receptor beta chains were sequenced from one sample in a study of blood T cell repertoires in COVID-19. Sequenced by immunoSEQ multiplex PCR; TCRdb stores in-frame clones only, minus some. The sample shows around 260,000 clones, over 70% of them seen only once. The sample comprised peripheral blood. Source of these receptors: a woman between 65 and 79 years old with COVID-19, enrolled during active disease.

V and J are TRBV5-4 and TRBJ1-2; 9 bases are shared with TRBD1. This CDR3 is built from 14 residues. Unmatched junction bases numbered 8, after V lost 4 bases and J lost 7 bases. Per the germline V gene, CDR1 is SGHNT and CDR2 is YYREEE (reference sequence). The CDR3 region is CASSLRTGESGYTF. DNA of the CDR3: TGTGCCAGCAGCCTTCGGACAGGGGAGAGTGGCTACACCTTC.

The chain carries TRBV13 and TRBJ2-3; TRBD2 aligns across 9 bases. This CDR3 contains 15 residues. V was clipped by 5 bases and J by 3 bases; unmatched bases: 6. Germline V gives CDR1 PRHDT, CDR2 FYEKMQ (reference sequence). In DNA form, the CDR3 reads TGTGCCAGCAGCCGTAGCGGGAGAGGAACAGATACGCAGTATTTT. Translated: CASSRSGRGTDTQYF.

The chain employs TRBV9 and TRBJ1-5; 7 nucleotides match TRBD1. The germline V gene has CDR1 SGDLS and CDR2 YYNGEE. The CDR3 is 15 amino acids. V dropped 3 bases and J dropped 3; count of bases not matched to a gene: 6. CDR3 amino acids: CASSARDSVNQPQHF. The DNA of the CDR3 is TGTGCCAGCAGCGCCCGGGACAGCGTCAATCAGCCCCAGCATTTT.

The chain couples TRBV28 to TRBJ2-1; 8 nucleotides match TRBD2. CDR3 size: 19 residues. With 2 bases clipped from V and 6 bases from J, the junction kept 18 bases outside the gene matches. Germline V CDR1 and CDR2: MDHEN, SYDVKM. The CDR3 DNA follows: TGTGCCAGCAGTTTACTAAAGCTATCGGCGCGGGAGGAATCCAATGAGCAGTTCTTC. This codes for CASSLLKLSAREESNEQFF. The entire variable domain, with the rest obtained from reference TRBV28 and TRBJ2-1, is as follows: DVKVTQSSRYLVKRTGEKVFLECVQDMDHENMFWYRQDPGLGLRLIYFSYDVKMKEKGDIPEGYSVSREKKERFSLILESASTNQTSMYLCASSLLKLSAREESNEQFFGPGTRLTVL.

J is TRBJ1-1 and V is TRBV9, with 11 bases fitting TRBD1. The V gene's germline CDR1 is SGDLS and CDR2 YYNGEE. The length of the CDR3 is 13 residues. V was pared by 5 bases and J by 12 bases, with 9 bases of the junction left unmatched. In DNA, the CDR3 is TGTGCCAGCAGGAGAGGGACAGGGGGTTCGACTTTCTTT. This translates into CASRRGTGGSTFF.

The genes are TRBV3-1 (or the pseudogene TRBV3-2) and TRBJ2-7, with D perhaps matching TRBD1 (6 bases). CDR1 LGHDT and CDR2 YNNKEL come from the germline V gene (reference sequence). The CDR3 is 13 amino acids. Trimming pared 7 bases from V and 0 bases from J, leaving 10 bases between. CDR3 nucleotide sequence: TGTGCCAGCACCGGGACAACCTCCTACGAGCAGTACTTC. This sequence encodes CASTGTTSYEQYF.

DNA of the CDR3: TGTGCCACCAGCAGAGATACCGGGGAGGCAGTAAGGGAGCTGTTTTTT. Translation: CATSRDTGEAVRELFF. The V gene is TRBV15, the J gene TRBJ2-2, with a possible D match to TRBD2 (6 bases). CDR3 length: 16 amino acids. Per the germline V gene, CDR1 is LNHNV and CDR2 is YYDKDF (reference sequence). Trimming took 0 bases from V and 9 from J, leaving 17 bases between them. Based on the CDR3 plus reference TRBV15 and TRBJ2-2, the full variable domain is DAMVIQNPRYQVTQFGKPVTLSCSQTLNHNVMYWYQQKSSQAPKLLFHYYDKDFNNEADTPDNFQSRRPNTSFCFLDIRSPGLGDTAMYLCATSRDTGEAVRELFFGEGSRLTVL.

V is TRBV9 and J is TRBJ1-2, with D uncertain. The CDR3 covers 13 residues. The V end lost 0 bases, the J end lost 6 bases, and 9 bases lay between the germline ends. Per germline, CDR1 SGDLS and CDR2 YYNGEE. CDR3 bases: TGTGCCAGCAGCGTAGATACCGGGAATGGCTACACCTTC. Protein sequence: CASSVDTGNGYTF.

The J gene is TRBJ1-5, the V gene TRBV28, with 8 bases lining up with TRBD1. The V segment lost 5 bases and the J segment 6 bases; nucleotides outside the gene matches: 12. The CDR3 is 16 amino acids. Germline values: CDR1 MDHEN, CDR2 SYDVKM. The CDR3 nucleotides are TGTGCCAGCAGTGCCGAGACAGGGGTGGGGGGTCAGCCCCAGCATTTT. It is translated as CASSAETGVGGQPQHF.

The rearrangement links TRBV29-1 to TRBJ2-7; 7 nucleotides align to TRBD2. Germline V lookup: CDR1 SQVTM, CDR2 ANQGSEA. This CDR3 comprises 13 residues. V lost 4 bases to trimming and J lost 6 bases; unmatched junction nucleotides: 9. The CDR3 is CSVAWDYRGEQYF. The CDR3 nucleotides read TGCAGCGTTGCCTGGGACTACCGTGGCGAGCAGTACTTC.